This TCR beta chain originates from a study of cytotoxic CD8 clonotypes in ibrutinib-treated CLL (dated by TCRdb to 2020 to 2023). Study-wide context: In this cohort, about 16 patients were treatment-naive and under 13 were relapsed/refractory, while around 18 had unmutated IGHV. Patients were still on ibrutinib when every remission and progressive disease sample was collected. The response samples were drawn at a median of 12 months into treatment, with a range of about 6 to 36 months. Longitudinal samples were available for about 30% of the roughly 86 trial participants. An average of around 250,000 productive templates and 94,082 productive rearrangements was obtained per sample. Responses were partial in roughly 25 patients and complete in 2; after median around 72 months follow-up, about 14 stayed in remission and about 12 progressed. Cryopreserved peripheral blood mononuclear cells were obtained before treatment, at response, and at either sustained remission or disease progression.

As for this clone: This clone's antigen is unknown. No base qualities exist here, and no much larger clone lies one base off it.

V is reduced by 3 bases and J by 8 bases, leaving a spacing of 14 bases between them. From the cysteine through the phenylalanine, the CDR3 covers 14 amino acids. The read is trimmed to its CDR3 DNA, 42 bases read in frame from base 1. CDR1 LNHDA and CDR2 SQIVND were looked up in the germline V gene (reference sequence). The paper as a whole reports these results and caveats: Public clonotypes were found to be uncommon and were observed to contract or remain stable during treatment; the increase in clonality was shown to reflect expansion of private clonotypes at ibrutinib response. Clonality rose at ibrutinib response, remained stable during sustained remission, and dropped back toward baseline at progression. Sustained-remission and progressing patients did not have matched sampling times, and lymph node repertoires were not examined. At baseline, clonality was higher than in age-matched healthy donors and showed a strong correlation with circulating CD8+ T-cell counts.

A MiSeq instrument was used for deep resolution sequencing, which targeted depths ranging from 1 in 1 million up to 1 in 200,000 T cells, with coverage averaging 10x for each clonotype. TCR beta libraries were generated with the immunoSEQ hsTCRB Kit. As for the original processing: ImmunoSEQ Data Assistant and ImmunoSEQ Analyzer were used for data analysis, and V, D and J genes were assigned according to IMGT definitions. Clonality, which ranges from 0 to 1, was calculated as one minus the normalized Shannon entropy of productive rearrangement frequencies. Public clonotype analysis was restricted to overrepresented clonotypes comprising at least 0.05% of each patient's repertoire. About a dozen age-matched healthy donor repertoires from immuneACCESS served as clonality controls. Not all clones reach the TCRdb copy of this immuneACCESS table, which keeps in-frame sequences only. Checked studies attribute under half of the gap to unresolved V genes and leave the rest unexplained. The DNA gave D and trimming, while V, J and clone size come from that table. The sample profile shows 45,000 to 65,000 clones; roughly 85% of them were found once. Around 21% of the sample rests with the top ten.

The time point tag for this specimen amounts to: around 25 months on ibrutinib. For TCR beta library preparation, around 2.1 micrograms of genomic DNA were extracted from the cryopreserved PBMCs. High-throughput TCR beta sequencing was performed on longitudinal blood samples from CLL patients receiving ibrutinib monotherapy. The patients took part in an open-label, single-center phase 2 trial of ibrutinib monotherapy. The rearranged segments are TRBV19 and TRBJ2-4; the D gene is possibly TRBD2, with 6 bases matching. This TCR was recovered from a human donor with chronic lymphocytic leukemia. The sample here was PBMCs, taken after 24 months of ibrutinib treatment. The DNA is as follows: TGTGCCAGTAGTATGGTGGGAGGTGAATACATTCAGTACTTC. This translates into CASSMVGGEYIQYF.